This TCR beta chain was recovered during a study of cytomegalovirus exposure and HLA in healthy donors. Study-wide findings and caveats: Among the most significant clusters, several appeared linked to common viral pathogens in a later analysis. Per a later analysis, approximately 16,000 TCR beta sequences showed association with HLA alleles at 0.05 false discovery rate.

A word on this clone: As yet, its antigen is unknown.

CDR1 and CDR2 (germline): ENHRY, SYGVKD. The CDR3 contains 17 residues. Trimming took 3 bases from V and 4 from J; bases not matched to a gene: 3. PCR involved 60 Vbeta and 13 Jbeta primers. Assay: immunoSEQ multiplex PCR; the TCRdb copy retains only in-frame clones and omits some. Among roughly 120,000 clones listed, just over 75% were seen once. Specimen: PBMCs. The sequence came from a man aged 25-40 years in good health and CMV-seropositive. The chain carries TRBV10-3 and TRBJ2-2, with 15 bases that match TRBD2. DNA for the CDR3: TGTGCCATCAGTGAATCGGGACTAGCGGGGGGCACCGGGGAGCTGTTTTTT. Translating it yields CAISESGLAGGTGELFF.